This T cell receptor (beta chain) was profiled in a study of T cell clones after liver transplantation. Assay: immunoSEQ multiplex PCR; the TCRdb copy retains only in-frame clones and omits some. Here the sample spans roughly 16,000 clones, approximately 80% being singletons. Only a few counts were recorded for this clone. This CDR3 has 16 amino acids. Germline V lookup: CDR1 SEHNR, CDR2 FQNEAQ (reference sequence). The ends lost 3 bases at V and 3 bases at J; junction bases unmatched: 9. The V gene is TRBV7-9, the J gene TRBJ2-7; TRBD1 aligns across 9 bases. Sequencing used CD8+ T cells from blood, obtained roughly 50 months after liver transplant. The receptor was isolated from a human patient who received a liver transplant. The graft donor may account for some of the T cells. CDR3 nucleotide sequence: TGTGCCAGCAGCTTGAACAGGGGGCTGGTTATCTACGAGCAGTACTTC. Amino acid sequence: CASSLNRGLVIYEQYF. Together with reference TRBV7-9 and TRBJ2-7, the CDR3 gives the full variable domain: DTGVSQNPRHKITKRGQNVTFRCDPISEHNRLYWYRQTLGQGPEFLTYFQNEAQLEKSRLLSDRFSAERPKGSFSTLEIQRTEQGDSAMYLCASSLNRGLVIYEQYFGPGTRLTVT.